This is a list of T cell receptor beta chains from one sample in a study of cytomegalovirus exposure and HLA in healthy donors. TCRdb's table, derived via immunoSEQ multiplex PCR, lists solely in-frame clones and lacks some. This sample yields around 190,000 clones, of which around 82% are seen a single time; approximately 1.7% belongs to the top ten. Sample: PBMCs. The receptor set was obtained from a man aged 40-49 years in good health and CMV-seropositive. Both conserved end residues are part of each CDR3.

CDR3	V	J
CASSLLRGSGANVLTF	TRBV28	TRBJ2-6
CASSWGQNTGELFF	TRBV6-5	TRBJ2-2
CASSLAGAGELFF	TRBV25-1	TRBJ2-2
CASSVSADTQYF	TRBV9	TRBJ2-3
CAWSFDRGGFMNTEAFF	TRBV30	TRBJ1-1
CASSEGGAGAFF	TRBV25-1	TRBJ1-1
CASRGEGTKRYEQYF	TRBV7-8	TRBJ2-7
CASSLAGAETQYF	TRBV7-9	TRBJ2-5
CASSLAWGGGYTF	TRBV5-4	TRBJ1-2
CASSLAGVVTDTQYF	TRBV7-9	TRBJ2-3
CASSEAVFLSIGFF	TRBV2	TRBJ1-1
CASSPYGGSNQPQHF	TRBV6-5	TRBJ1-5
CASSVGLASPTGELFF	TRBV9	TRBJ2-2
CASSTRLAGEEVEQYF	TRBV28	TRBJ2-7
CASSDQGLGYEQYF	TRBV2	TRBJ2-7